This is a list of T cell receptor beta chains from one sample in a study of T cells after yellow fever vaccination. TCRdb analysed the 5' RACE reads with MiXCR anew, one entry per CDR3 protein. The table shows approximately 610,000 distinct CDR3 sequences, with around a sixth occurring only once. Here the sequenced sample was PBMCs, taken about 5 days after the first yellow fever vaccination. The origin of the receptors is a man younger than 35 who received the YFV17D yellow fever vaccine. CDR3s include the opening cysteine and the closing phenylalanine or tryptophan. The D gene is left open where the match is weak. The size entry is marked missing in some rows and otherwise reads once, few, many or a size class.

size: .; J: TRBJ2-1; D: .; V: TRBV5-1; DNA: TGCGCCAGCAGCCCCCCCGGTTGGCGGGACTCCTACAATGAGCTGTTCTTC; CDR3: CASSPPGWRDSYNELFF
size: .; J: TRBJ1-3; D: .; V: TRBV29-1; DNA: TGCAGCGTTGTCAGGGCCCGAGGAAACACCATATATTTT; CDR3: CSVVRARGNTIYF
size: .; J: TRBJ2-5; D: TRBD1; V: TRBV5-5; DNA: TGTGCCAGCAGCGGCGACAGGGGGCTGGAGACCCAGTACTTC; CDR3: CASSGDRGLETQYF
size: .; J: TRBJ2-1; D: .; V: TRBV7-8; DNA: TGTGCCAGCAGCCTCCAGCATGAGCAGTTCTTC; CDR3: CASSLQHEQFF
size: .; J: TRBJ2-5; D: .; V: TRBV6-1; DNA: TGTGCCAGCACCCCTGGGGGGGCTAGCGTTGAGACCCAGTACTTC; CDR3: CASTPGGASVETQYF
size: few; J: TRBJ2-3; D: TRBD2; V: TRBV11-1; DNA: TGTGCCAGCAGCCTGTTACGCTCACTAGCGGGGGGTTCTATACGCAAGTATTTT; CDR3: CASSLLRSLAGGSIRKYF
size: few; J: TRBJ2-3; D: TRBD2; V: TRBV5-6; DNA: TGTGCCAGCAGCACTGGGACTAACACAGATACGCAGTATTTT; CDR3: CASSTGTNTDTQYF
size: .; J: TRBJ1-1; D: .; V: TRBV6-2/TRBV6-3; DNA: TGTGCCAGCAGTTACCCCGCAATGGGGACTGAAGCTTTCTTT; CDR3: CASSYPAMGTEAFF
size: .; J: TRBJ2-1; D: TRBD2; V: TRBV12-3/TRBV12-4; DNA: TGTGCCAGCAGTTTAGGAGCGGGGGCAATCAATGAGCAGTTCTTC; CDR3: CASSLGAGAINEQFF
size: many; J: TRBJ2-5; D: TRBD2; V: TRBV7-8; DNA: TGTGCCAGCAACCCAAGGGGAACTAGCGGGGAAGAGACCCAGTACTTC; CDR3: CASNPRGTSGEETQYF
size: many; J: TRBJ1-1; D: .; V: TRBV12-3/TRBV12-4; DNA: TGTGCCAGCGGGCTGTCCGAAGCTTTCTTT; CDR3: CASGLSEAFF
size: .; J: TRBJ2-2; D: .; V: TRBV9; DNA: TGTGCCAGCAGCTTAGAGGGCGGGGCGAACACCGGGGAGCTGTTTTTT; CDR3: CASSLEGGANTGELFF
size: .; J: TRBJ2-5; D: .; V: TRBV20-1; DNA: TGCAGTGCTCCCCGCAGGGGCGTAGAGACCCAGTACTTC; CDR3: CSAPRRGVETQYF
size: many; J: TRBJ1-4; D: .; V: TRBV7-2; DNA: TGTGCCAGCAGCTCGCCCCCCGGGAGAAGTAATGAAAAACTGTTTTTT; CDR3: CASSSPPGRSNEKLFF
size: many; J: TRBJ1-2; D: .; V: TRBV7-2; DNA: TGTGCCAGCAGCCCCGGACAGACCGTTAACTATGGCTACACCTTC; CDR3: CASSPGQTVNYGYTF
size: many; J: TRBJ2-7; D: .; V: TRBV7-2; DNA: TGTGCCAGCAGCTCCCCCGGCGGCGGCTACGAGCAGTACTTC; CDR3: CASSSPGGGYEQYF
size: .; J: TRBJ2-3; D: TRBD2; V: TRBV19; DNA: TGTGCCAGTAGTAGGACTAGCCCTAGAGGAAGTACGCAGTATTTT; CDR3: CASSRTSPRGSTQYF
size: few; J: TRBJ1-2; D: .; V: TRBV4-1; DNA: TGCGCCAGCAGCCAGGGGGCCAGGGCAGGCTATGGCTACACCTTC; CDR3: CASSQGARAGYGYTF
size: many; J: TRBJ2-7; D: .; V: TRBV11-2; DNA: TGTGCCAGCAGCTTAGATAGAGGGTCCGAGCAGTACTTC; CDR3: CASSLDRGSEQYF
size: .; J: TRBJ2-3; D: .; V: TRBV7-3; DNA: TGTGCCAGCAGCAACGTACAGGGAGATACGCAGTATTTT; CDR3: CASSNVQGDTQYF
size: .; J: TRBJ2-2; D: .; V: TRBV7-9; DNA: TGTGCCAGCAGGCAAACAGGGACCCCCGGGGAGCTGTTTTTT; CDR3: CASRQTGTPGELFF
size: .; J: TRBJ1-6; D: .; V: TRBV12-3/TRBV12-4; DNA: TGTGCCAGCAGTTTCTCTCTCGGATGGTCACCCCTCCACTTT; CDR3: CASSFSLGWSPLHF
size: .; J: TRBJ1-1; D: .; V: TRBV6-1; DNA: TGTGCCAGCACCCCGGGGTTCTCGAACACTGAAGCTTTCTTT; CDR3: CASTPGFSNTEAFF
size: .; J: TRBJ2-5; D: TRBD1; V: TRBV24-1; DNA: TGTGCCACCAGTGATTGGGACAGACAAGAGACCCAGTACTTC; CDR3: CATSDWDRQETQYF
size: many; J: TRBJ1-6; D: TRBD1; V: TRBV7-9; DNA: TGTGCCAGCAGCTTGCCGGACAGGGATAATTCACCCCTCCACTTT; CDR3: CASSLPDRDNSPLHF
size: few; J: TRBJ2-6; D: .; V: TRBV10-2; DNA: TGCGCCAGCAGTGCGGACTCTGGGGCCAACGTCCTGACTTTC; CDR3: CASSADSGANVLTF
size: few; J: TRBJ1-2; D: .; V: TRBV3-1; DNA: TGTGCCAGCAGCCAAGGGAGTCGGGGAGGCTACACCTTC; CDR3: CASSQGSRGGYTF
size: .; J: TRBJ1-1; D: .; V: TRBV5-4; DNA: TGTGCCAGCAGCTTGGTTGGGATGAACACTGAAGCTTTCTTT; CDR3: CASSLVGMNTEAFF
size: few; J: TRBJ2-5; D: .; V: TRBV6-1; DNA: TGTGCCAGAAGGTGGGGCAGGGGGGACCGGGAGACCCAGTACTTC; CDR3: CARRWGRGDRETQYF
size: many; J: TRBJ1-5; D: .; V: TRBV12-3/TRBV12-4; DNA: TGTGCCAGCCATCCCGGTTATAGCAATCAGCCCCAGCATTTT; CDR3: CASHPGYSNQPQHF
size: few; J: TRBJ2-3; D: TRBD1; V: TRBV7-6; DNA: TGTGCCAGCAGCTTGGCAGACAGGGGGGACACAGATACGCAGTATTTT; CDR3: CASSLADRGDTDTQYF
size: few; J: TRBJ1-5; D: .; V: TRBV7-2; DNA: TGTGCCAGCAGCTTATTGACTGGAAATCAGCCCCAGCATTTT; CDR3: CASSLLTGNQPQHF
size: few; J: TRBJ1-1; D: TRBD1; V: TRBV28; DNA: TGTGCCAGCAGTCTACAGGGGGATGAGAACACTGAAGCTTTCTTT; CDR3: CASSLQGDENTEAFF
size: many; J: TRBJ2-1; D: .; V: TRBV5-1; DNA: TGCGCCAGCAGCCGATCGGGACCCCACAATGAGCAGTTCTTC; CDR3: CASSRSGPHNEQFF
size: .; J: TRBJ2-3; D: TRBD2; V: TRBV20-1; DNA: TGCAGTGCTAGGCGCCCGGGACTAGCGGACACAGATACGCAGTATTTT; CDR3: CSARRPGLADTDTQYF
size: .; J: TRBJ1-1; D: TRBD1; V: TRBV7-8; DNA: TGTGCCAGCAGTACTCACAGGGGTGGGGCTGAAGCTTTCTTT; CDR3: CASSTHRGGAEAFF
size: .; J: TRBJ2-3; D: TRBD2; V: TRBV6-1; DNA: TGTGCCAGCCCCCTTTGGGCGGGGGTGGTAGATACGCAGTATTTT; CDR3: CASPLWAGVVDTQYF
size: .; J: TRBJ1-2; D: .; V: TRBV18; DNA: TGTGCCAGCTCACCACCGGGGAGGGAGTATGGCTACACCTTC; CDR3: CASSPPGREYGYTF
size: few; J: TRBJ2-7; D: TRBD1; V: TRBV10-3; DNA: TGTGCCATCAGGAAGACAGGGGAGGTATCCTACGAGCAGTACTTC; CDR3: CAIRKTGEVSYEQYF
size: .; J: TRBJ2-1; D: .; V: TRBV5-4; DNA: TGTGCCAGCAGCGCCCCCGCATTAGGCTACAATGAGCAGTTCTTC; CDR3: CASSAPALGYNEQFF
size: few; J: TRBJ2-3; D: TRBD2; V: TRBV20-1; DNA: TGCAGTGCCTCGAGGGGGCTAGCGGGGAAGGATACGCAGTATTTT; CDR3: CSASRGLAGKDTQYF
size: few; J: TRBJ1-2; D: .; V: TRBV20-1; DNA: TGCAGTGCTAGCTCGCTCGAGACGGGGGTGGGTGGCTACACCTTC; CDR3: CSASSLETGVGGYTF
size: .; J: TRBJ2-5; D: .; V: TRBV6-1; DNA: TGTGCCAGCAGTACACAGGGAGGGGGAGAGACCCAGTACTTC; CDR3: CASSTQGGGETQYF
size: .; J: TRBJ1-1; D: TRBD1; V: TRBV12-3/TRBV12-4; DNA: TGTGCCAGCAGTTACGGACAGGTCGAAGCTTTCTTT; CDR3: CASSYGQVEAFF
size: .; J: TRBJ2-5; D: .; V: TRBV5-1; DNA: TGCGCCAGCAGCTCCTCGACAGGACAAGAGACCCAGTACTTC; CDR3: CASSSSTGQETQYF
size: .; J: TRBJ1-1; D: .; V: TRBV28; DNA: TGTGCCAGCACCTTCTCGGCGGGGAACACTGAAGCTTTCTTT; CDR3: CASTFSAGNTEAFF
size: .; J: TRBJ2-3; D: TRBD2; V: TRBV6-5; DNA: TGTGCCAGCAGTTACTCAAGAGGAGCGGGGGGCACAGATACGCAGTATTTT; CDR3: CASSYSRGAGGTDTQYF
size: many; J: TRBJ1-3; D: .; V: TRBV7-2; DNA: TGTGCCAGCAGCCCTAGAGGACTTGAAAGAAACACCATATATTTT; CDR3: CASSPRGLERNTIYF
size: few; J: TRBJ2-6; D: .; V: TRBV5-1; DNA: TGCGCCAGCAGCTCCCCAACGGGGGCTGGGGCCAACGTCCTGACTTTC; CDR3: CASSSPTGAGANVLTF
size: .; J: TRBJ2-2; D: TRBD1; V: TRBV20-1; DNA: TGCAGTGCTAGAGATGGGGGACAGAGAGTCACCGGGGAGCTGTTTTTT; CDR3: CSARDGGQRVTGELFF
size: once; J: TRBJ2-5; D: .; V: TRBV11-1; DNA: TGTGCCAGCAGCTCGGGGGGCCTTCAAGAGACCCAGTACTTC; CDR3: CASSSGGLQETQYF
size: few; J: TRBJ1-6; D: .; V: TRBV4-3; DNA: TGCGCCAGCAGCCAAGGCCTGGCGGGGTATAATTCACCCCTCCACTTT; CDR3: CASSQGLAGYNSPLHF
size: .; J: TRBJ2-7; D: TRBD2; V: TRBV11-2; DNA: TGTGCCAGCAGCCGTCCTTCCACTAGCGGGGCGGTCAGCTCCTACGAGCAGTACTTC; CDR3: CASSRPSTSGAVSSYEQYF
size: .; J: TRBJ1-4; D: .; V: TRBV4-3; DNA: TGCGCCAGCAGCCCAAGGGCCGGTACTAATGAAAAACTGTTTTTT; CDR3: CASSPRAGTNEKLFF
size: many; J: TRBJ2-1; D: .; V: TRBV7-9; DNA: TGTGCCAGCAGCCTCGGACTGTATGGGGATGAGCAGTTCTTC; CDR3: CASSLGLYGDEQFF
size: many; J: TRBJ2-7; D: TRBD2; V: TRBV15; DNA: TGTGCCACCAGCAGAGGTAGCGGGGGAACCTACGAGCAGTACTTC; CDR3: CATSRGSGGTYEQYF
size: few; J: TRBJ2-2; D: .; V: TRBV4-3; DNA: TGCGCCAGCAGCCAAGATATGGAGACCGCTGACGGGGAGCTGTTTTTT; CDR3: CASSQDMETADGELFF